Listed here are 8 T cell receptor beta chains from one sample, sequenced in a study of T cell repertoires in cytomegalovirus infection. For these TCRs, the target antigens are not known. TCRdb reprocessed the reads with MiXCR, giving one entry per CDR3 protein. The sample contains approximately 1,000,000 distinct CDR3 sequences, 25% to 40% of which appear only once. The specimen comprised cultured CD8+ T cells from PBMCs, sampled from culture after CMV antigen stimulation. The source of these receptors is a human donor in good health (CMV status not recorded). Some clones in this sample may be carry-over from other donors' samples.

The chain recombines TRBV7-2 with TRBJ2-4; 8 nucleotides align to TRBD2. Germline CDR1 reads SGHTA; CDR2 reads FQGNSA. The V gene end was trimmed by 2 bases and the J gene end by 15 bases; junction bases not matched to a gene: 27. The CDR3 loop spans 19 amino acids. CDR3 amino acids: CASSLQSRSAGDWTRNVYF. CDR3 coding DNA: TGTGCCAGCAGCTTACAAAGTCGTTCAGCGGGGGACTGGACCCGTAATGTGTACTTC.

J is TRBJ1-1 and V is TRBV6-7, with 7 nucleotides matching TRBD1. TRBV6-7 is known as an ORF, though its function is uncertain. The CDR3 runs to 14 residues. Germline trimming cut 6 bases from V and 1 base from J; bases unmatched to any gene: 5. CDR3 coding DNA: TGTGCCAGCAGCCCAAGGGGGCAGAACACTGAAGCTTTCTTT. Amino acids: CASSPRGQNTEAFF.

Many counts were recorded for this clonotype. The CDR3 here is CASSSPARGTLSAEAFF. In DNA form, the CDR3 reads TGTGCCAGCAGCTCTCCCGCTCGCGGGACGCTCAGCGCTGAAGCTTTCTTT. The chain recombines TRBV7-8 with TRBJ1-1; D might be TRBD1 (5 bases). The CDR3 is made up of 17 amino acids. V lost 4 bases and J 6 bases, leaving 24 bases between the germline ends. Germline CDR1 SGHVS, CDR2 FQNEAQ.

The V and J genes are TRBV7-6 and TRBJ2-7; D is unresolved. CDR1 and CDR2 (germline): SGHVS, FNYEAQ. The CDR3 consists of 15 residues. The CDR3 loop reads CVSSLRASPAYEQYV. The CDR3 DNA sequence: TGTGTCAGCAGCTTACGGGCCTCGCCGGCCTACGAGCAGTACGTC.

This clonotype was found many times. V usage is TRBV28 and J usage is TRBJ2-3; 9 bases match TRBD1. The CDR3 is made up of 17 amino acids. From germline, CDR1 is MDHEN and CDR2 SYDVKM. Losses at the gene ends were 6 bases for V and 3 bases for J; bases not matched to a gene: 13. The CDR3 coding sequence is TGTGCCAGCAGCTCGAGACGGACAGGGGTTGTGACAGATACGCAGTATTTT. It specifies CASSSRRTGVVTDTQYF.

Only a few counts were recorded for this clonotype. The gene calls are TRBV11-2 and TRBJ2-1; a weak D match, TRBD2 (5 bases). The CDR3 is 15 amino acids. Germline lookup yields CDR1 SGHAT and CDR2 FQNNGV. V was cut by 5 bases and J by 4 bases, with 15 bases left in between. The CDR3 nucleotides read TGTGCCAGCAGCATCCGGGGTTACCAGTACAATGAGCAGTTCTTC. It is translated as CASSIRGYQYNEQFF.

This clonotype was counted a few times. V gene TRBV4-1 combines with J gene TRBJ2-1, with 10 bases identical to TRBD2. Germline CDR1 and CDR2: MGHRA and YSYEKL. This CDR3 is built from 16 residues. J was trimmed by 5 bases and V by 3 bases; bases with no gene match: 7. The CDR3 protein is CASSHFTTSGDNEQFF. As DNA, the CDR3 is TGCGCCAGCAGCCATTTTACTACTAGCGGGGACAATGAGCAGTTCTTC.

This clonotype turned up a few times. As DNA, the CDR3 is TGTGCCAGCAGCCCCTCCCGGGGGCATGCCTATGGCTACACCTTC. Its protein product is CASSPSRGHAYGYTF. The rearrangement links TRBV7-6 to TRBJ1-2, with TRBD1 as a possible D gene (6 bases). V was cut by 5 bases and J by 4 bases, with 17 bases left in between. The CDR3 has 15 residues. The germline gives CDR1 SGHVS, CDR2 FNYEAQ.